The clone carrying this T cell receptor beta chain appeared once. Authors of the study amplified TCR beta CDR3 regions from RNA transcripts. HTBI primers were the set used in a first-round RT-PCR of the TCR CDR3. Each CDR3 protein gets one entry after TCRdb re-called the multiplex PCR reads with MiXCR. The sample includes some 560,000 distinct CDR3 sequences, around 15% seen only once; the top ten take about 14%. The source of the sample is a study of T cells in Graves' hyperthyroidism and ophthalmopathy. CDR3 length: 15 residues. Germline values: CDR1 SNHLY, CDR2 FYNNEI. The trim removed 8 bases at V and 7 bases at J, leaving 11 bases unmatched.

This TCR was recovered from a woman aged 35 to 49 with Graves' hyperthyroidism. The specimen sequenced was blood. The genes are TRBV2 and TRBJ1-4, with 9 bases aligning to TRBD1. CDR3 nucleotides: TGTGCCAGCGGAACATACGGGACAGGGAGTGAAAAACTGTTTTTT. Translating gives CASGTYGTGSEKLFF.